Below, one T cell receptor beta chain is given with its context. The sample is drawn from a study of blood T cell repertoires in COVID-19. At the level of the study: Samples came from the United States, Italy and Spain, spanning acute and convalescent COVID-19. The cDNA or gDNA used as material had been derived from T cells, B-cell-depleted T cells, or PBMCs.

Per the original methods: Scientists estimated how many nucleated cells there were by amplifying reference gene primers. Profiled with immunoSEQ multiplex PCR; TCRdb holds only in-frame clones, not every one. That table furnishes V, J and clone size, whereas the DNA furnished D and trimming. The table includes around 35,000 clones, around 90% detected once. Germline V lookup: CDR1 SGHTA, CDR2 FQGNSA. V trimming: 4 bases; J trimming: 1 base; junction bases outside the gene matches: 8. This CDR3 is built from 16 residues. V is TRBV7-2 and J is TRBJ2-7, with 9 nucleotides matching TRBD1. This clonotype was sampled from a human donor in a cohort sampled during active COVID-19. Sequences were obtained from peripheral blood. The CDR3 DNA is TGTGCCAGCAGCTCCGGGACAGGGAGAGGGTCCTACGAGCAGTACTTC. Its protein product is CASSSGTGRGSYEQYF.